Listed below are T cell receptor beta chains from one sample, sequenced in a study of blood T cell repertoires in COVID-19. Measured with immunoSEQ multiplex PCR; TCRdb has only the in-frame clones, and not every one. The sample carries some 330,000 clones, around 83% recorded once. The sample comprised PBMCs or T cells enriched from blood (not recorded which). The receptors originated from a woman between 45 and 60 years old who had recovered from COVID-19. The conserved cysteine and the conserved F or W are not part of the CDR3 here. Expanded clones are given a class, and other clones once, few, many or no size at all.

clone size,J gene,V gene,CDR3 protein
few,TRBJ1-6,TRBV27,ASSLRGGTANSPLH
.,TRBJ1-4,TRBV15,ATRQGSEKLF
.,TRBJ1-5,TRBV5-8,ASSFLLRDMINQPQH
.,TRBJ1-1,TRBV25-1,ASMGGPTEAF
.,TRBJ1-1,TRBV7-3,ASSHNPNTEAF
.,TRBJ2-4,TRBV4-1,ASSQGVGGAGNIQY
.,TRBJ1-6,TRBV7-8,ASSPVRSPLH
.,TRBJ1-1,TRBV7-9,ASSPISPNTEAF
.,TRBJ1-4,TRBV5-1,ASSLNRGAGEKLF
.,TRBJ2-1,TRBV11-3,ASSRSGGARNEQF
.,TRBJ2-5,TRBV7-2,ASSLASGGGQETQY
.,TRBJ2-3,TRBV10-3,AIKWGRQGTDTQY
.,TRBJ1-1,TRBV11-3,ASSLGLGQGFVNTEAF
.,TRBJ2-7,TRBV19,ASSGRRQGASYEQY
.,TRBJ1-2,TRBV14,ASSQAGQRGYT
.,TRBJ1-2,TRBV11-3,ASSLSGFYGYT
.,TRBJ2-7,TRBV5-1,ASSKEGTGISYEQY
once,TRBJ1-1,TRBV6-5,ASSPRTGGLAEAF
.,TRBJ1-4,TRBV19,ASSIRVRPNEKLF
.,TRBJ2-3,TRBV9,ASSVEGTASSPY
.,TRBJ2-3,TRBV6-4,ASSQLRGDTQY
.,TRBJ1-6,TRBV7-9,ASSRTPQGRGRPLH
.,TRBJ2-7,TRBV18,ASSRDSIYEQY
.,TRBJ1-2,TRBV4-1,ASSQGRVLWDGYT
.,TRBJ2-1,TRBV12-5,ASGFGQGVNEQF
.,TRBJ1-2,TRBV5-4,ASSSGVGGYGYT
few,TRBJ1-6,TRBV4-1,ASSQGRGGVPLH
.,TRBJ2-3,TRBV7-8,ASSLGVGGTPSTDTQY
.,TRBJ1-4,TRBV4-2,ASSPDRVNEKLF
.,TRBJ1-4,TRBV7-2,ASSLSGDRGTNEKLF
few,TRBJ1-2,TRBV9,ASSPGQGGYGYT
.,TRBJ1-5,TRBV2,ASSEMGGSGQPQH
.,TRBJ1-4,TRBV5-1,ASSSGQGDEKLF